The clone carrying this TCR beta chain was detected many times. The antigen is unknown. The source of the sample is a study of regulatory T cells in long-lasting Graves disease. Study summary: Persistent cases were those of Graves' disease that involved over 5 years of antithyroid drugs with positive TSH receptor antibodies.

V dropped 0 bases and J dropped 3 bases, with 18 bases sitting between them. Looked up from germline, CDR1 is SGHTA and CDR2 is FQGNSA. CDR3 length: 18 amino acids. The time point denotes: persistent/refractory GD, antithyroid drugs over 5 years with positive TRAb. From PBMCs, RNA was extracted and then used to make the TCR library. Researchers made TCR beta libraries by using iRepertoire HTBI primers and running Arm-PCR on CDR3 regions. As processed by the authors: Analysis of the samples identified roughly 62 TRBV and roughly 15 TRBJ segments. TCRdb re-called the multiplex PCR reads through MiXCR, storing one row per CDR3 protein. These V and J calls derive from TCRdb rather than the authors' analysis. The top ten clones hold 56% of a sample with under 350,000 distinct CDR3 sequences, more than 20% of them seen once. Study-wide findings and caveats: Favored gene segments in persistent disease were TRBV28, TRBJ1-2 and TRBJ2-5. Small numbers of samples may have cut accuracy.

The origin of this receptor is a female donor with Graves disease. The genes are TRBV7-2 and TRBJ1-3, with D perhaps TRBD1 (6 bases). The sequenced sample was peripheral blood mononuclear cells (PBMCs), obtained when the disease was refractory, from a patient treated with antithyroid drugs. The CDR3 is CASSLAFGGALGGNTIYF. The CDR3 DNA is TGTGCCAGCAGCTTAGCGTTTGGGGGGGCCCTCGGTGGAAACACCATATATTTT.